This T cell receptor beta chain was identified during a study of PD-L1 blockade in urothelial cancer (dated by TCRdb to 2015 to 2018). For the wider study: Therapy was started at some point between 2014 and 2016 for all patients, and atezolizumab 1,200 mg was administered intravenously every 3 weeks. About nine tenths of the roughly 29 patients were males with bladder-origin urothelial cancer, and about 65% of the roughly 30 reported a prior smoking history. Patients had an ECOG performance status of 0 or 1 and had received between 0 and 3 prior chemotherapy regimens. Blood samples were analyzed at 3 weeks after treatment start (second dose) and at 6 weeks after treatment start. Blood samples yielded a median of around 150,000 T cells and more than 80,000 unique TCRs, with median clonality 0.080. The study, an exploratory multi-omic analysis, examined somatic, immune and clinical correlates of response to PD-L1 blockade with atezolizumab in urothelial cancer. Pretreatment tumor samples, along with matched peripheral blood collected serially before and after atezolizumab treatment, underwent TCR sequencing. Durable clinical benefit meant progression-free survival longer than 6 months, and TCR features were also tested against progression-free and overall survival. In the same patients, whole exome sequencing and RNA sequencing of pretreatment tumors were performed in addition to TCR sequencing. Nine patients achieved durable clinical benefit and approximately 20 did not. Pretreatment blood TCR-seq was available for around 29 patients, at least one posttreatment blood collection was obtained for some 25 patients, and tumor TCR-seq was available for some 25 patients. What the research found in general, with its limitations: Among patients with durable benefit, tumor-associated TCR clones showed greater expansion in peripheral blood 3 weeks after treatment started (n = 22, p = 0.022). Because of the small sample size (n ≈ 27) and the many exploratory analyses performed, the results are intended to be regarded as hypothesis-generating. A pretreatment peripheral blood TCR clonality below the median was linked to improved progression-free and overall survival.

Per the germline V gene, SGHRS is the CDR1 and YFSETQ is the CDR2. The CDR3 has 14 amino acids, counting the end cysteine and phenylalanine. The sequence is cut down to CDR3 DNA, 42 bases in frame from base 1. Trimming takes 2 bases off V and 3 bases off J; junction bases not matched to a gene: 1. A total of 25 to 35 patients with locally advanced or metastatic urothelial carcinoma, treated at Memorial Sloan Kettering on a trial protocol, made up the cohort. Peripheral blood mononuclear cells were collected pretreatment and during treatment, with between 1 and 8 total time points obtained per patient. The Qiagen DNeasy Blood extraction kit was used to purify genomic DNA from total PBMCs and tumor samples. Collected pretreatment and during treatment, PBMCs were isolated and stored as previously described. In regard to this clone: Its binding antigen is unknown. Base qualities were left out, and no much larger clone turns up one base away.

Synthetic TCR analog templates were spiked into each PCR so that absolute template abundance could be estimated from read counts. Using the immunoSEQ assay, TCRbeta CDR3 regions were amplified from genomic DNA with bias-controlled V and J gene primers. Sequencing of rearranged TCRbeta segments was performed at approximately 20X coverage. The study's own analysis went as follows. Clustering was used to correct sequencing errors, and CDR3s were annotated against IMGT to assign V, D and J genes. Downstream analyses used only productive TCRbeta rearrangements, leaving out any out-of-frame or stop-codon sequences. Clonality was calculated as one minus the Shannon entropy normalized by the log of the number of unique productive sequences. Clones differing between time points or between blood and tumor were identified using Fisher's exact test with Benjamini-Hochberg correction, with an adjusted p below 0.01 applied as the threshold. TCRdb retrieved this table from immuneACCESS and kept in-frame rearrangements only. Not all clones are present; in checked studies, unresolved V genes account for under half, and no reason is known for the remainder. V and J calls and clone size follow that table, whereas D and trimming were derived from the DNA. The sample data list around 53,000 clones, and about 87% of these were observed just once. About 5.6% of the sample belongs to the ten largest clones.

This material consisted of PBMCs, taken around atezolizumab (anti-PD-L1) treatment. The receptor chain draws on TRBV5-1 and TRBJ2-2, and 7 bases in between align with TRBD1. The receptor was derived from a man aged 40-50 years with urothelial cancer. Here the CDR3 is given as CASSFGTDTGELFF. The DNA is as follows: TGCGCCAGCAGCTTCGGGACAGACACCGGGGAGCTGTTTTTT.